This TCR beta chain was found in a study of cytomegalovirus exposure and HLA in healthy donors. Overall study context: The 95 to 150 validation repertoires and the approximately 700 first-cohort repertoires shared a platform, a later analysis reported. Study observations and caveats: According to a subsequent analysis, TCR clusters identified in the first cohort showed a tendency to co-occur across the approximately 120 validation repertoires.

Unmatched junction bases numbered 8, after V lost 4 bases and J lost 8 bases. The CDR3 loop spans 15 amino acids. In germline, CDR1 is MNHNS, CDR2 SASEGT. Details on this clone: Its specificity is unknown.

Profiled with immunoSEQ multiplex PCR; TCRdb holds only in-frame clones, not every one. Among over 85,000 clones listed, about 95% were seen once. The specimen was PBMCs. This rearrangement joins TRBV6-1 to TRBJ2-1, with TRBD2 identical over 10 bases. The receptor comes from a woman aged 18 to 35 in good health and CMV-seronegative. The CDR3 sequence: CASSATSSGSYEQFF. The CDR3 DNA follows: TGTGCCAGCAGTGCGACGTCTAGCGGGAGTTATGAGCAGTTCTTC.